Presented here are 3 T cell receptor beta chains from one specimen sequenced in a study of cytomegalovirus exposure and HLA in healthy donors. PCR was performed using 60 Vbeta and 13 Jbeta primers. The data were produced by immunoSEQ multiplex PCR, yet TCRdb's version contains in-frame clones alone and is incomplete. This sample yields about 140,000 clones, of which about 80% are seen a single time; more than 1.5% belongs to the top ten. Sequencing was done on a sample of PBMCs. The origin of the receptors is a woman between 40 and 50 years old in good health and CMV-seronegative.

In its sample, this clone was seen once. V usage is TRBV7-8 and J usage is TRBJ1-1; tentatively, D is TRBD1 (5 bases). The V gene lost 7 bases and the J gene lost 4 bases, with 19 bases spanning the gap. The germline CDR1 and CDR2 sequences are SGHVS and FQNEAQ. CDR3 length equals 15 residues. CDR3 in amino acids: CASTQGLRVGTEAFF. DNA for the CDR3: TGTGCCAGCACCCAAGGTCTCAGGGTGGGCACTGAAGCTTTCTTT. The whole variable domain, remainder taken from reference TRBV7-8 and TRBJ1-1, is GAGVSQSPRYKVAKRGQDVALRCDPISGHVSLFWYQQALGQGPEFLTYFQNEAQLDKSGLPSDRFFAERPEGSVSTLKIQRTQQEDSAVYLCASTQGLRVGTEAFFGQGTRLTVV.

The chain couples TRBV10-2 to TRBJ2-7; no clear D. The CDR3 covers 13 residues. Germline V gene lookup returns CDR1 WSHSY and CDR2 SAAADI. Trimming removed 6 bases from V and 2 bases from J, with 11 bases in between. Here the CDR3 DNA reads TGCGCCAGCAGAAACATGGCTGCCTACGAGCAGTACTTC. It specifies CASRNMAAYEQYF.

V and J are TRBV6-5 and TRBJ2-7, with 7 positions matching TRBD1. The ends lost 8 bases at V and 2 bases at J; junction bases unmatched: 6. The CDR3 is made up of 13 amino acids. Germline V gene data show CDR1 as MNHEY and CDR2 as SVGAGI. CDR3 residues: CASQTGLPYEQYF. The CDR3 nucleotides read TGTGCCAGCCAGACAGGGCTCCCCTACGAGCAGTACTTC.